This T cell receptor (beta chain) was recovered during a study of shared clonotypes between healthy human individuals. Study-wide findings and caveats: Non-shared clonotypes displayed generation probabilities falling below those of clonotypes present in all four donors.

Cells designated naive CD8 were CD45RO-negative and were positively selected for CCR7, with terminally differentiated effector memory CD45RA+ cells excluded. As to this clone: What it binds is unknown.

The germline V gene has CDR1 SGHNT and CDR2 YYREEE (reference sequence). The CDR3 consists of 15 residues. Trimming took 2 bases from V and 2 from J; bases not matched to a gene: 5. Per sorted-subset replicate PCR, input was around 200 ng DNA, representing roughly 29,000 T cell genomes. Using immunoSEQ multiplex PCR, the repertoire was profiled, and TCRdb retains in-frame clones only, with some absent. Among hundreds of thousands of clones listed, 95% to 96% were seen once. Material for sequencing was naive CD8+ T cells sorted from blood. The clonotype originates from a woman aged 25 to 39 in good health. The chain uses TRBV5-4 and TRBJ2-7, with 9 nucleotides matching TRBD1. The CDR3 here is CASSFTGGFTYEQYF. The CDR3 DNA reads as TGTGCCAGCAGCTTTACAGGGGGCTTCACCTACGAGCAGTACTTC. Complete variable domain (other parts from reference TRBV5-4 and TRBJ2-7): ETGVTQSPTHLIKTRGQQVTLRCSSQSGHNTVSWYQQALGQGPQFIFQYYREEENGRGNFPPRFSGLQFPNYSSELNVNALELDDSALYLCASSFTGGFTYEQYFGPGTRLTVT.